Following are 10 T cell receptor beta chains from one sample sequenced in a study of neurological immune-mediated disorders. From the 5' RACE reads, TCRdb called clonotypes with MiXCR, one entry per CDR3 protein. The table records about 69,000 distinct CDR3 sequences, less than 4% of them present only once. Sample: PBMCs. The receptor set was obtained from a man aged 30 to 45 with multiple sclerosis.

This clonotype was counted at least ten times. J is TRBJ2-1 and V is TRBV7-2; 8 bases fit TRBD2. Looked up from germline, CDR1 is SGHTA and CDR2 is FQGNSA. The CDR3 is 17 amino acids. J lost 10 bases, V lost 5 bases, and 19 bases had no gene match. The CDR3: CASSPWGTRGLAKEQFF. As DNA, the CDR3 is TGTGCCAGCAGCCCCTGGGGGACTAGAGGGCTGGCAAAGGAGCAGTTCTTC.

In its sample, this clonotype was seen many times. J is TRBJ2-7 and V is TRBV20-1; the D gene is possibly TRBD2 (6 bases). This CDR3 is 15 amino acids long. Germline CDR1 is DFQATT and CDR2 is SNEGSKA (reference sequence). Trimming left V 1 base short and J 2 bases short, with 15 bases between. This chain's CDR3 is CSARGEEGSAYEQYF. DNA of the CDR3: TGCAGTGCTAGAGGTGAGGAGGGGTCGGCCTACGAGCAGTACTTC.

This clonotype was found many times. The J gene is TRBJ2-1, the V gene TRBV9; 8 bases align to TRBD2. V dropped 0 bases and J dropped 2; count of bases not matched to a gene: 1. The CDR3 length is 15 residues. The V gene's germline CDR1 is SGDLS and CDR2 YYNGEE. In nucleotides, the CDR3 is TGTGCCAGCAGCGTAGGTAGCGGGGCCTACAATGAGCAGTTCTTC. It encodes CASSVGSGAYNEQFF.

At least ten counts were recorded for this clonotype. The chain's CDR3 is CASSSPGLAGGPTDTQYF. The CDR3 region has the DNA TGTGCCAGCAGCTCTCCGGGACTAGCGGGGGGGCCCACAGATACGCAGTATTTT. This chain links TRBV7-2 with TRBJ2-3; 16 nucleotides match TRBD2. V was pared by 4 bases and J by 2 bases, with 6 bases of the junction left unmatched. The CDR3 covers 18 residues. Germline loops: CDR1 SGHTA, CDR2 FQGNSA.

This clonotype was recorded at least ten times. The chain employs TRBV5-1 and TRBJ2-1; no definite D call. This CDR3 has 13 residues. V was trimmed by 5 bases and J by 3 bases, leaving 9 bases between them. CDR1 is SGHRS and CDR2 is YFSETQ in the germline V gene. In nucleotides, the CDR3 is TGCGCCAGCAGTATCAACGGCTACAATGAGCAGTTCTTC. Translating gives CASSINGYNEQFF.

Ten or more counts support this clonotype. The chain recombines TRBV5-1 with TRBJ2-3, with no clear D. Germline CDR1 is SGHRS and CDR2 is YFSETQ. This CDR3 comprises 16 residues. The V end was cut by 4 bases, the J end by 0 bases, with 15 bases between. The CDR3 DNA follows: TGCGCCAGCAGCCCTGGGTTATTCCCTAGCACAGATACGCAGTATTTT. As protein: CASSPGLFPSTDTQYF.

This clonotype was observed at least ten times. This sequence joins TRBV3-1 and TRBJ2-2; the D gene is possibly TRBD1 (6 bases). CDR3 length: 13 residues. The V and J ends lost 4 bases and 6 bases respectively, with 9 bases between them. The germline CDR1 and CDR2 sequences are LGHDT and YNNKEL (reference sequence). The CDR3 is CASSRNRAGELFF. CDR3 in DNA: TGTGCCAGCAGCCGCAACAGGGCCGGGGAGCTGTTTTTT.

This clonotype was counted many times. The chain uses TRBV20-1 and TRBJ2-7; D remains unclear. Germline CDR1 DFQATT, CDR2 SNEGSKA (reference sequence). The CDR3 has 12 amino acids. Deletions cut 5 bases from V and 5 bases from J, with 13 bases between. CDR3 nucleotides: TGCAGTGCTTCTATAGGAGTCCACGAGCAGTACTTC. The encoded protein is CSASIGVHEQYF.

This clonotype appeared many times. The V call is TRBV7-2, the J call TRBJ2-5, with D maybe TRBD2 (6 bases). Trimming removed 4 bases at V and 2 bases at J, with 17 bases between. This CDR3 comprises 16 residues. Germline CDR1 is SGHTA and CDR2 is FQGNSA. CDR3 coding DNA: TGTGCCAGCAGCTCGCTAATCTGGGCGGGACAAGAGACCCAGTACTTC. It encodes CASSSLIWAGQETQYF.

This chain's CDR3 is CSATAGDRVTDTQYF. CDR3 in DNA: TGCAGTGCCACGGCAGGGGACAGGGTCACAGATACGCAGTATTTT. The chain joins TRBV20-1 to TRBJ2-3; 9 nucleotides agree with TRBD1. V lost 6 bases to trimming and J lost 2 bases; unmatched junction nucleotides: 9. From germline, CDR1 is DFQATT and CDR2 SNEGSKA (reference sequence). The CDR3 is 15 residues long.